One TCR beta chain is described in this entry. Its cognate antigen is unknown. These data are taken from a study of CD8 T cells in ankylosing spondylitis. General study results and limits: Earlier authors reported some of these motif variants in reactive arthritis synovial fluid and blood.

One entry per CDR3 protein, called by TCRdb with MiXCR from the 5' RACE reads. The sample contains some 240,000 distinct CDR3 sequences, more than 15% of which appear only once. Trimming left V 2 bases short and J 5 bases short, with 4 bases between. In germline, CDR1 is SGHRS, CDR2 YFSETQ. CDR3 length: 12 amino acids. The chain couples TRBV5-1 to TRBJ2-2, with D unclear. This receptor was identified in a male donor with ankylosing spondylitis or in good health (not recorded which). Sequenced material: blood, either unsorted or a sorted T cell fraction (not recorded which). DNA of the CDR3: TGCGCCAGCAGCTTTGAAACCGGGGAGCTGTTTTTT. Amino acids: CASSFETGELFF.